The 13 T cell receptor beta chains below all came from one sample that was sequenced in a study of cytomegalovirus exposure and HLA in healthy donors. Primers included in the PCR were 60 Vbeta and 13 Jbeta primers. TCRdb's table, derived via immunoSEQ multiplex PCR, lists solely in-frame clones and lacks some. The data show 130,000 to 150,000 clones, about two thirds seen once. Sequencing input: PBMCs. Receptors originate from a woman younger than 35 in good health and CMV-seronegative.

In DNA form, the CDR3 reads TGTGCCTGGAGTGTACAAAGCAGGCGAGAGACCCAGTACTTC. Protein: CAWSVQSRRETQYF. The V and J genes are TRBV30 and TRBJ2-5; no firm D call. Germline lookup yields CDR1 GTSNPN and CDR2 SVGIG (reference sequence). The CDR3 consists of 14 residues. V was shortened by 0 bases and J by 4 bases, with 12 bases between the two germline ends. Full variable domain (outside the CDR3, taken from reference TRBV30 and TRBJ2-5): SQTIHQWPATLVQPVGSPLSLECTVEGTSNPNLYWYRQAAGRGLQLLFYSVGIGQISSEVPQNLSASRPQDRQFILSSKKLLLSDSGFYLCAWSVQSRRETQYFGPGTRLLVL.

This chain uses TRBV5-1 with TRBJ2-1, with D possibly TRBD2 on 6 matching bases. Germline CDR1 and CDR2: SGHRS and YFSETQ. V was clipped by 6 bases and J by 8 bases, with 18 bases between them. The length of the CDR3 is 14 residues. This chain's CDR3 is CASTRGTSRDEQFF. The CDR3 nucleotides are TGCGCCAGCACCCGTGGTACTAGCAGAGATGAGCAGTTCTTC.

The genes are TRBV27 and TRBJ2-2; possible D gene TRBD1, 5 bases. Germline V gene data show CDR1 as MNHEY and CDR2 as SMNVEV (reference sequence). The V end lost 2 bases, the J end lost 3 bases, and 19 bases lay between the germline ends. CDR3 length: 18 residues. The CDR3: CASSLEAGFFRYTGELFF. The CDR3 DNA follows: TGTGCCAGCAGTTTAGAGGCAGGGTTTTTTAGGTACACCGGGGAGCTGTTTTTT.

The V gene is TRBV28, the J gene TRBJ2-5, with 7 nucleotides matching TRBD2. In germline, CDR1 is MDHEN, CDR2 SYDVKM. V lost 8 bases and J lost 4; bases outside the gene matches: 7. The CDR3 length is 13 residues. Here the CDR3 reads CASRGGLGETQYF. The CDR3 bases are TGTGCCAGCCGCGGGGGATTGGGAGAGACCCAGTACTTC.

This chain uses TRBV7-9 with TRBJ2-1; the match to TRBD2 covers 14 bases. J gave up 5 bases and V 5 bases, and 14 bases lay outside the gene matches. The CDR3 totals 19 residues. Germline V lookup: CDR1 SEHNR, CDR2 FQNEAQ (reference sequence). CDR3 in DNA: TGTGCCAGCAGCCACACCCTCGGACTAGCGGGGGGACAACACAATGAGCAGTTCTTC. Translation: CASSHTLGLAGGQHNEQFF.

Notes on this clone: This same CDR3 is encoded by further DNA sequences in the sample. The chain links TRBV27 to TRBJ1-6; TRBD1 is a possible D gene (6 bases). The CDR3 is made up of 13 amino acids. V dropped 5 bases and J dropped 8 bases, with 10 bases sitting between them. Germline CDR1 and CDR2: MNHEY and SMNVEV (reference sequence). The CDR3 coding sequence is TGTGCCAGCAGTAACAGGGAGTATTCACCCCTCCACTTT. As protein: CASSNREYSPLHF.

This clone has a single count. The chain links TRBV19 to TRBJ1-5; D is uncertain. Germline loops: CDR1 LNHDA, CDR2 SQIVND (reference sequence). The CDR3 sequence is 13 residues long. Trimming pared 6 bases from V and 2 bases from J, leaving 8 bases between. The CDR3 DNA is TGTGCCAGTAGCGGAGGAGGCAATCAGCCCCAGCATTTT. Its translation is CASSGGGNQPQHF.

This clone was seen a handful of times. V gene TRBV5-1 combines with J gene TRBJ2-1, with 9 bases lining up with TRBD2. CDR1 is SGHRS and CDR2 is YFSETQ in the germline V gene. J lost 6 bases, V lost 4 bases, and 8 bases had no gene match. The CDR3 spans 15 residues. CDR3 sequence reads: CASSQPSGNSNEQFF. The CDR3, as DNA: TGCGCCAGCAGCCAACCTAGCGGGAATAGCAATGAGCAGTTCTTC.

The V and J genes are TRBV19 and TRBJ2-1, with 10 positions matching TRBD2. This CDR3 has 16 residues. Germline assignment: CDR1 LNHDA and CDR2 SQIVND (reference sequence). J gave up 3 bases and V 3 bases, and 5 bases lay outside the gene matches. The CDR3 loop is CASSISSGSSYNEQFF. CDR3 nucleotides: TGTGCCAGTAGTATTTCTAGCGGGAGTAGCTACAATGAGCAGTTCTTC.

The chain has TRBV28 and TRBJ1-5, with TRBD1 matching over 7 bases. This CDR3 is built from 17 residues. Unmatched junction bases numbered 11, after V lost 2 bases and J lost 4 bases. The germline gives CDR1 MDHEN, CDR2 SYDVKM. The CDR3, as DNA: TGTGCCAGCAGTTTACGGGTAGACAGGGCCCCTAATCAGCCCCAGCATTTT. As protein: CASSLRVDRAPNQPQHF.

CDR3 sequence reads: CASSFPQREGLLFF. CDR3 in DNA: TGTGCCAGCAGTTTCCCGCAAAGGGAGGGTTTACTGTTTTTT. The chain carries TRBV28 and TRBJ1-4, with D unresolved. CDR1 and CDR2 from the germline V gene are MDHEN and SYDVKM. The CDR3 totals 14 residues. V was pared by 3 bases and J by 13 bases, with 18 bases between. Full variable domain (missing parts from reference TRBV28 and TRBJ1-4): DVKVTQSSRYLVKRTGEKVFLECVQDMDHENMFWYRQDPGLGLRLIYFSYDVKMKEKGDIPEGYSVSREKKERFSLILESASTNQTSMYLCASSFPQREGLLFFGSGTQLSVL.

The chain uses TRBV7-9 and TRBJ1-6; the D is unclear. Germline loops: CDR1 SEHNR, CDR2 FQNEAQ (reference sequence). The CDR3 is made up of 13 amino acids. Trimming cost V 5 bases and J 7 bases, with 9 bases left between them. The CDR3 sequence: CASSGPGNSPLHF. In DNA, the CDR3 is TGTGCCAGCAGCGGGCCGGGAAATTCACCCCTCCACTTT.

The chain carries TRBV5-8 and TRBJ2-1; 9 nucleotides align to TRBD1. The junction had 6 bases not matched to a gene; V was cut back by 6 bases and J by 8 bases. This CDR3 is 13 amino acids long. Germline-derived CDR1 and CDR2 are SGHTS and YDEGEE. The CDR3 here is CASTNWDRDEQFF. CDR3 in DNA: TGTGCCAGCACGAATTGGGACAGGGATGAGCAGTTCTTC. The whole variable domain, filled in from reference TRBV5-8 and TRBJ2-1, reads EAGVTQSPTHLIKTRGQQATLRCSPISGHTSVYWYQQALGLGLQFLLWYDEGEERNRGNFPPRFSGRQFPNYSSELNVNALELEDSALYLCASTNWDRDEQFFGPGTRLTVL.